Shown below are 14 T cell receptor beta chains from a single sample sequenced in a study of OX40 agonist ivuxolimab in advanced cancers. Profiling relied on immunoSEQ multiplex PCR, and the TCRdb table lists in-frame clones only, not all of them. The sample has fewer than 15,000 clones; around 70% are singletons. Sequencing was performed on CD4+ or CD8+ T cells sorted from blood, taken in a trial of the OX40 agonist ivuxolimab. These receptors were collected from an adult with an advanced solid tumor such as melanoma, head and neck, liver or kidney cancer.

The rearrangement uses TRBV6-5 and TRBJ2-7; 7 bases map to TRBD2. This CDR3 contains 14 residues. Germline V lookup: CDR1 MNHEY, CDR2 SVGAGI. V trimming: 3 bases; J trimming: 3 bases; junction bases outside the gene matches: 5. DNA for the CDR3: TGTGCCAGCAGTTATAACGGGAGGTTCTACGAGCAGTACTTC. Protein product: CASSYNGRFYEQYF.

This chain joins TRBV7-3 and TRBJ2-3; no firm D call. V shed 1 base and J shed 2 bases, with 10 bases lying between them. Germline V gene sequence: CDR1 SGHTA, CDR2 FQGTGA. The CDR3 is 15 amino acids. The CDR3 spells CASSLSGGSTDTQYF. The CDR3 DNA is TGTGCCAGCAGCTTAAGTGGCGGATCCACAGATACGCAGTATTTT.

This clone was counted a few times. The chain has TRBV7-9 and TRBJ2-5; tentatively, D is TRBD1 (5 bases). Trimming removed 1 base at V and 1 base at J, with 7 bases between. Germline CDR1 and CDR2: SEHNR and FQNEAQ (reference sequence). The CDR3 is made up of 14 amino acids. CDR3 loop: CASSLVTGQETQYF. CDR3 DNA: TGTGCCAGCAGCTTAGTCACAGGCCAAGAGACCCAGTACTTC.

V is TRBV5-4 and J is TRBJ1-2, with D maybe TRBD1 (5 bases). In germline, CDR1 is SGHNT, CDR2 YYREEE (reference sequence). V shed 0 bases and J shed 3 bases, with 9 bases lying between them. The CDR3 is made up of 14 amino acids. CDR3 sequence: CASSLVGRDYGYTF. In nucleotides, the CDR3 is TGTGCCAGCAGCTTGGTGGGCAGGGACTATGGCTACACCTTC.

This clone was seen only once. The gene calls are TRBV15 and TRBJ1-1; unclear D gene. Per the germline V gene, CDR1 is LNHNV and CDR2 is YYDKDF (reference sequence). The germline V and J ends were trimmed by 0 bases and 2 bases, with 10 bases remaining between them. The CDR3 runs to 15 residues. In nucleotides, the CDR3 is TGTGCCACCAGCAGAGAAAGGGCCTCTAACACTGAAGCTTTCTTT. It codes for CATSRERASNTEAFF.

The J gene is TRBJ1-3, the V gene TRBV2, with TRBD1 as a possible D gene (5 bases). Germline-derived CDR1 and CDR2 are SNHLY and FYNNEI. Trimming took 8 bases from V and 0 from J, leaving 11 bases between them. The CDR3 is 14 residues long. CDR3 protein: CASAEGISGNTIYF. The CDR3 DNA reads as TGTGCCAGCGCTGAGGGGATCTCTGGAAACACCATATATTTT.

The chain employs TRBV9 and TRBJ1-2; D remains unclear. Trimming pared 0 bases from V and 6 bases from J, leaving 15 bases between. Germline CDR1 is SGDLS and CDR2 is YYNGEE. The CDR3 runs to 15 residues. CDR3 region: CASSVVREATDGYTF. In nucleotides, the CDR3 is TGTGCCAGCAGCGTAGTGCGGGAGGCGACGGATGGCTACACCTTC.

The chain uses TRBV9 and TRBJ1-1; D not resolved. This CDR3 has 13 amino acids. The germline CDR1 and CDR2 sequences are SGDLS and YYNGEE. Trimming took off 0 bases at V and 3 bases at J, with 6 bases between the two ends. As DNA, the CDR3 is TGTGCCAGCAGCGTAGGAGGTTACACTGAAGCTTTCTTT. This translates into CASSVGGYTEAFF.

This clone was seen more than once but under ten times. The rearrangement links TRBV4-2 to TRBJ1-4; D ambiguous. Trimming took 0 bases from V and 6 from J, leaving 14 bases between them. From germline, CDR1 is LGHNA and CDR2 YNFKEQ. CDR3 length: 16 residues. CDR3 sequence reads: CASSQDVRHGDEKLFF. CDR3 in DNA: TGTGCCAGCAGCCAAGATGTGAGACATGGAGATGAAAAACTGTTTTTT.

The rearrangement uses TRBV7-2 and TRBJ1-5; D is ambiguous. The CDR3 loop spans 14 amino acids. V was pared by 5 bases and J by 2 bases, with 10 bases between. The germline gives CDR1 SGHTA, CDR2 FQGNSA. The CDR3 DNA follows: TGTGCCAGCAGCGAGGTGGTCGGCAATCAGCCCCAGCATTTT. Its translation: CASSEVVGNQPQHF.

This clone occurred once. The chain combines TRBV6-6 with TRBJ2-7; TRBD1 aligns across 10 bases. The CDR3 is made up of 14 amino acids. Germline CDR1 and CDR2: MNHNY and SVGAGI (reference sequence). Trimming removed 6 bases from V and 7 bases from J; junction bases left unmatched: 9. In nucleotides, the CDR3 is TGTGCCAGCAGGGGCGAGACAGGGGGCGGGGAGCAGTACTTC. This translates into CASRGETGGGEQYF.

This chain connects TRBV28 to TRBJ2-1; 9 positions match TRBD2. The CDR3 spans 15 residues. The trim removed 6 bases at V and 5 bases at J, leaving 8 bases unmatched. In germline, CDR1 is MDHEN, CDR2 SYDVKM. In nucleotides, the CDR3 is TGTGCCAGCAGCATGCGGGAGGGCCCGAACAATGAGCAGTTCTTC. Protein sequence: CASSMREGPNNEQFF.

The chain recombines TRBV23-1 with TRBJ1-5; tentatively, D is TRBD1 (6 bases). TRBV23-1 is sorted into the ORF group, with uncertain function. CDR3 size: 14 residues. Trimming removed 2 bases from V and 3 bases from J, with 8 bases in between. The CDR3 DNA follows: TGCGCCAGCAGTCAAGACAGGTACAATCAGCCCCAGCATTTT. It specifies CASSQDRYNQPQHF.

V usage is TRBV6-5 and J usage is TRBJ2-3, with a possible D match to TRBD2 (5 bases). Deletions cut 5 bases from V and 0 bases from J, with 6 bases between. The CDR3 is made up of 13 amino acids. From germline, CDR1 is MNHEY and CDR2 SVGAGI. CDR3 amino acids: CASSGGSTDTQYF. The CDR3 DNA reads TGTGCCAGCAGTGGCGGGAGCACAGATACGCAGTATTTT.